These 21 T cell receptor beta chains came from one sample sequenced in a study of regulatory T cells in long-lasting Graves disease. Time point of the sample: newly diagnosed GD, antithyroid drugs for less than 3 months. PBMC RNA served as the TCR library source. Building of the TCR beta libraries involved iRepertoire HTBI primers and Arm-PCR of CDR3 regions. MiXCR, applied by TCRdb to the multiplex PCR reads, yields one record per CDR3 protein. Here the sample spans approximately 440,000 distinct CDR3 sequences, about a sixth being singletons. These sequences were also reported in another study, on T cells in Graves' hyperthyroidism and ophthalmopathy.

This specimen was peripheral blood mononuclear cells (PBMCs), taken at new diagnosis, from a patient treated with antithyroid drugs. These receptors all come from a middle-aged man with Graves disease.

This clonotype was counted only a few times. The chain couples TRBV6-5 to TRBJ2-5; D not resolved. CDR3 length: 13 amino acids. V was cut by 0 bases and J by 3 bases, with 5 bases left in between. CDR1 MNHEY and CDR2 SVGAGI come from the germline V gene. CDR3 residues: CASSYSGKETQYF. CDR3 DNA: TGTGCCAGCAGTTACTCGGGCAAAGAGACCCAGTACTTC.

This clonotype was seen more than once but under ten times. The rearrangement links TRBV7-9 to TRBJ2-5, with TRBD1 matching 12 bases. CDR1 and CDR2 (germline): SEHNR, FQNEAQ (reference sequence). The CDR3 sequence is 14 residues long. With V trimmed by 5 bases and J by 7 bases, 5 bases remained unmatched. The DNA of the CDR3 is TGTGCCAGCAGCCCGGGACAGGGGGCGCGGACCCAGTACTTC. It specifies CASSPGQGARTQYF.

The chain links TRBV7-9 to TRBJ2-2, with TRBD2 matching over 8 bases. Trimming cost V 6 bases and J 2 bases; bases outside gene matches: 5. Germline CDR1 is SEHNR and CDR2 is FQNEAQ (reference sequence). This CDR3 contains 15 residues. The DNA of the CDR3 is TGTGCCAGCAGTTCCCGGGGGGGCAACACCGGGGAGCTGTTTTTT. Translation: CASSSRGGNTGELFF.

This chain joins TRBV6-5 and TRBJ1-1, with D unresolved. V lost 2 bases to trimming and J lost 7 bases, with 14 bases between them. The germline V gene has CDR1 MNHEY and CDR2 SVGAGI. CDR3 length equals 14 residues. The CDR3 nucleotides read TGTGCCAGCAGTTACCAACCCACGACGATTGAAGCTTTCTTT. Its protein is CASSYQPTTIEAFF.

In regard to this clonotype: A far larger clone lies a single base away; this is likely a read error. The chain uses TRBV5-1 and TRBJ2-3; 8 bases line up with TRBD1. The DNA matches TRBJ2-7 better at its end, which makes the J call doubtful. The germline V gene encodes CDR1 SGHRS and CDR2 YFSETQ. This CDR3 has 12 amino acids. CDR3 DNA: TGCGCCAGCAGCTTCGGACAGGGTGTGCAGTACTTC. Amino acid sequence: CASSFGQGVQYF.

The rearrangement uses TRBV30 and TRBJ1-3, with D perhaps matching TRBD1 (6 bases). V dropped 2 bases and J dropped 9 bases, with 23 bases sitting between them. This CDR3 has 16 amino acids. CDR1 and CDR2 (germline): GTSNPN, SVGIG (reference sequence). The CDR3 loop is CAWSPWGDMFYGTIYF. The CDR3 bases are TGTGCCTGGAGTCCCTGGGGGGACATGTTTTATGGCACCATATATTTT.

This clonotype occurred many times. The CDR3 DNA sequence: TGTGCCAGCCAGGCTGACAGGGTTTGGACCTACGAGCAGTACTTC. The encoded protein is CASQADRVWTYEQYF. The rearrangement joins TRBV2 to TRBJ2-7; 7 bases map to TRBD1. The CDR3 runs to 15 residues. Germline-derived CDR1 and CDR2 are SNHLY and FYNNEI. Losses at the gene ends were 8 bases for V and 2 bases for J; bases not matched to a gene: 12. The full variable domain, its missing parts supplied by reference TRBV2 and TRBJ2-7, is EPEVTQTPSHQVTQMGQEVILRCVPISNHLYFYWYRQILGQKVEFLVSFYNNEISEKSEIFDDQFSVERPDGSNFTLKIRSTKLEDSAMYFCASQADRVWTYEQYFGPGTRLTVT.

The chain is built from TRBV7-6 and TRBJ1-1, with D uncertain. This CDR3 contains 14 residues. Trimming stripped 4 bases from V and 1 base from J, with 10 bases between. Germline CDR1 and CDR2: SGHVS and FNYEAQ. CDR3 sequence: CASSSYTKNTEAFF. CDR3 nucleotide sequence: TGTGCCAGCAGCTCCTACACAAAGAACACTGAAGCTTTCTTT.

The sample holds many counts of this clonotype. The rearrangement joins TRBV3-1 to TRBJ2-7, with 8 bases matching TRBD1. Germline V gene sequence: CDR1 LGHDT, CDR2 YNNKEL (reference sequence). The CDR3 runs to 14 residues. Trimming took 5 bases from V and 3 from J; bases not matched to a gene: 6. This CDR3 reads CASSARQGHYEQYF. The CDR3 nucleotides are TGTGCCAGCAGCGCAAGACAGGGGCACTACGAGCAGTACTTC.

This clonotype was seen repeatedly, ten times or more. The chain recombines TRBV12-3 or TRBV12-4 with TRBJ2-3, with a possible D match to TRBD2 (5 bases). The CDR3 consists of 16 residues. The ends were cut back, 0 bases at V and 4 bases at J, with 14 bases in the middle. The CDR3 loop reads CASSLAPGMGADTQYF. As DNA, the CDR3 is TGTGCCAGCAGTTTAGCGCCCGGGATGGGAGCAGATACGCAGTATTTT.

This clonotype was counted at least ten times. Germline and junction disagree at one end, which may indicate a read error. The V gene is TRBV5-1, the J gene TRBJ2-1, with TRBD2 identical over 16 bases. From germline, CDR1 is SGHRS and CDR2 YFSETQ. This CDR3 contains 17 residues. The CDR3 is CASSWGLAGGTYNEQFF. The CDR3 DNA reads as TGTGCCAGCAGCTGGGGACTAGCGGGAGGGACTTACAATGAGCAGTTCTTC.

At least ten counts were recorded for this clonotype. This chain joins TRBV7-9 and TRBJ2-7; 14 bases agree with TRBD2. The CDR3 runs 15 residues. Germline CDR1 reads SEHNR; CDR2 reads FQNEAQ (reference sequence). The J segment lost 2 bases and the V segment lost 5 bases, leaving 2 bases of the junction unmatched. The CDR3 sequence is CASSPTSGRAYEQYF. DNA of the CDR3: TGTGCCAGCAGCCCGACTAGCGGGAGGGCCTACGAGCAGTACTTC. The whole variable domain, filled in from reference TRBV7-9 and TRBJ2-7, reads DTGVSQNPRHKITKRGQNVTFRCDPISEHNRLYWYRQTLGQGPEFLTYFQNEAQLEKSRLLSDRFSAERPKGSFSTLEIQRTEQGDSAMYLCASSPTSGRAYEQYFGPGTRLTVT.

This clonotype was seen just once. This chain links TRBV6-1 with TRBJ1-5; D uncertain. V gave up 5 bases and J gave up 0 bases, with 23 bases separating them. Germline CDR1 reads MNHNS; CDR2 reads SASEGT. The CDR3 runs to 19 residues. Written as DNA, the CDR3 is TGTGCCAGCAGTCCTCTTGAGCCCCGTTTTAGTTATAGCAATCAGCCCCAGCATTTT. Its protein product is CASSPLEPRFSYSNQPQHF.

The sample holds a few counts of this clonotype. This could be a read error, since a much larger clone is one nucleotide away. V usage is TRBV6-9 and J usage is TRBJ2-7; 8 positions match TRBD1. Germline V CDR1 and CDR2: MNHGY, SVAAGI. The CDR3 is 15 residues long. The CDR3, as DNA: TGTTCCAGCAGTTACCCGACAGGGGTGGCGAACGAGCAGTACTTC. Residues: CSSSYPTGVANEQYF.

This clonotype was seen repeatedly, ten times or more. This chain joins TRBV12-3 or TRBV12-4 and TRBJ2-5; either TRBD1 or TRBD2 may fit D (6 bases each). The length of the CDR3 is 14 residues. The V gene lost 3 bases and the J gene lost 5 bases, with 13 bases spanning the gap. CDR3 in amino acids: CASSFWGAAETQYF. In nucleotides, the CDR3 is TGTGCCAGCAGTTTTTGGGGGGCGGCGGAGACCCAGTACTTC.

A remark on this clonotype: A single base separates this from a much larger clone, so it may be a read error. J is TRBJ2-3 and V is TRBV6-5; D is ambiguous. The DNA end favors TRBJ2-1, so the J call may be wrong. The length of the CDR3 is 14 residues. The germline CDR1 and CDR2 sequences are MNHEY and SVGAGI. The CDR3 DNA is TGTGCCAGCAGTTACTCTACGCGTTCGAATGAGCAGTTCTTC. This encodes CASSYSTRSNEQFF.

There are many counts of this clonotype. V gene TRBV12-3 or TRBV12-4 combines with J gene TRBJ2-7; D gene ambiguous. Trimming left V 5 bases short and J 3 bases short, with 11 bases between. The CDR3 is 13 residues long. The DNA of the CDR3 is TGTGCCAGCAGTAGGGTCCGGGTCTACGAGCAGTACTTC. It encodes CASSRVRVYEQYF.

This clonotype occurred many times. The chain combines TRBV2 with TRBJ2-1; the match to TRBD2 covers 10 bases. Germline assignment: CDR1 SNHLY and CDR2 FYNNEI. This CDR3 is built from 14 residues. J was trimmed by 2 bases and V by 5 bases; bases with no gene match: 0. CDR3: CASSTSGTYNEQFF. Written as DNA, the CDR3 is TGTGCCAGCAGTACTAGCGGGACCTACAATGAGCAGTTCTTC.

This clonotype was detected ten times or more. This rearrangement joins TRBV20-1 to TRBJ2-1; TRBD2 matches 9 bases. The CDR3 extends over 19 amino acids. The J segment lost 1 base and the V segment lost 0 bases, leaving 13 bases of the junction unmatched. Germline CDR1 reads DFQATT; CDR2 reads SNEGSKA (reference sequence). The chain's CDR3 is CSARDMRVAGVGSYNEQFF. The DNA of the CDR3 is TGCAGTGCTAGAGATATGAGGGTAGCGGGAGTTGGATCCTACAATGAGCAGTTCTTC.

V usage is TRBV20-1 and J usage is TRBJ2-3, with TRBD2 identical over 13 bases. This CDR3 has 17 amino acids. Germline CDR1 is DFQATT and CDR2 is SNEGSKA (reference sequence). V shed 3 bases, J shed 0 bases, and the junction held 6 bases outside the gene matches. The CDR3 here is CSASITSGRASTDTQYF. The CDR3 DNA is TGCAGTGCTAGCATAACTAGCGGGAGGGCCAGCACAGATACGCAGTATTTT.

This clonotype occurred a few times. V is TRBV27 and J is TRBJ1-4; no clear D. Germline lookup yields CDR1 MNHEY and CDR2 SMNVEV (reference sequence). The CDR3 loop spans 15 amino acids. Trimming cost V 1 base and J 0 bases, with 6 bases left between them. CDR3: CASSLFRATNEKLFF. In DNA, the CDR3 is TGTGCCAGCAGTTTATTCAGAGCAACTAATGAAAAACTGTTTTTT.